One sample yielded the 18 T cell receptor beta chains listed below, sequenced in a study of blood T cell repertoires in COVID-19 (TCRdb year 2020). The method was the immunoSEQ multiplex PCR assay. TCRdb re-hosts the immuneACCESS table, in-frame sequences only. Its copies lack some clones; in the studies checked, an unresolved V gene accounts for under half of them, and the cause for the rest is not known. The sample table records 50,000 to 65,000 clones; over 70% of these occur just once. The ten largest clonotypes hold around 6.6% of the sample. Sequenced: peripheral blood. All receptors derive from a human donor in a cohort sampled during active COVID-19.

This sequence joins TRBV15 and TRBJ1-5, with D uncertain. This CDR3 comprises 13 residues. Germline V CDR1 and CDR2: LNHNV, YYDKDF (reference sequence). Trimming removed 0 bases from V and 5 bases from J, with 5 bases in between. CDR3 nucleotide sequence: TGTGCCACCAGCAGAGAGGGCCATCAGCCCCAGCATTTT. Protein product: CATSREGHQPQHF.

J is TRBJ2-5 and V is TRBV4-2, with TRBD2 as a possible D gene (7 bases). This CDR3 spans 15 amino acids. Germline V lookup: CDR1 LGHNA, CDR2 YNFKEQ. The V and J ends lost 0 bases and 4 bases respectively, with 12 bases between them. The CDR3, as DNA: TGTGCCAGCAGCCAAGATTTGGGGGGGCGAGAGACCCAGTACTTC. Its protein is CASSQDLGGRETQYF.

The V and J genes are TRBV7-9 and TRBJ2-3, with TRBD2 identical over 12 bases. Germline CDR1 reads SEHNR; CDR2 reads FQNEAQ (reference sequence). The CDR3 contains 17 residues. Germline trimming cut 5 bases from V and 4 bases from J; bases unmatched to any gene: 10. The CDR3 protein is CASSHHRLAGVSDTQYF. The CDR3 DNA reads TGTGCCAGCAGCCATCATAGACTAGCGGGGGTTTCAGATACGCAGTATTTT.

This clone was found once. The CDR3 protein is CASTRGGGARGKNIQYF. The CDR3 region has the DNA TGTGCCAGCACCCGCGGCGGGGGGGCGCGGGGGAAAAACATTCAGTACTTC. The chain carries TRBV19 and TRBJ2-4, with TRBD2 matching over 9 bases. This CDR3 has 17 amino acids. From germline, CDR1 is LNHDA and CDR2 SQIVND (reference sequence). After removal of 9 bases from V and 4 bases from J, the junction contained 16 bases not matched to a gene.

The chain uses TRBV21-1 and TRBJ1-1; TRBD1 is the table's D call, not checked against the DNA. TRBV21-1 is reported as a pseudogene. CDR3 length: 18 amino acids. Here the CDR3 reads CASSKETPPGQGNTEAFF. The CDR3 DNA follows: TGTGCCAGCAGCAAAGAGACTCCTCCGGGACAGGGGAACACTGAAGCTTTCTTT.

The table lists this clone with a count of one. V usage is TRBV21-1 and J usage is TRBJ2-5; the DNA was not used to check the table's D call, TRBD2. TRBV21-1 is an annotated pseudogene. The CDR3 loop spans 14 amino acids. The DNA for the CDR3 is TGTGCCAGCAGCACTTCTAGCGGGAAAGAGACCCAGTACTTC. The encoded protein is CASSTSSGKETQYF.

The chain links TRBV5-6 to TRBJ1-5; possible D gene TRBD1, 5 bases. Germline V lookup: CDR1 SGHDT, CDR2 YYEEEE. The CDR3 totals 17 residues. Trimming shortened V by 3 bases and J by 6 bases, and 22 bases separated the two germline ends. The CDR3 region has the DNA TGTGCCAGCAGCTGGCCCTGGGAGGGGAGATTCGCTCAGCCCCAGCATTTT. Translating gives CASSWPWEGRFAQPQHF.

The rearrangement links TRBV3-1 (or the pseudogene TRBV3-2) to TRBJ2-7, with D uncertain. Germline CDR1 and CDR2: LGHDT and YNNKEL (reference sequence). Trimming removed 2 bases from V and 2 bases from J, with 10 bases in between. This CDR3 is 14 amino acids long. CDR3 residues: CASSQTHSTYEQYF. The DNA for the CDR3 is TGTGCCAGCAGCCAAACCCATTCTACCTACGAGCAGTACTTC.

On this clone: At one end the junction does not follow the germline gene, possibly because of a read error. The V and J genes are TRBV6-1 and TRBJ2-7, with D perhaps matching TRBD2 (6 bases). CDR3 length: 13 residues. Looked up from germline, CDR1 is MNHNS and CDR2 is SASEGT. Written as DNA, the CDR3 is TGTGCCAGCAGTGAATCCGATTGGCGGGATCTAAACTTC. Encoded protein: CASSESDWRDLNF.

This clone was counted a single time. The CDR3 DNA reads as TGTGCCAGCCACAGGGATCAGCCCCAGCATTTT. It is translated as CASHRDQPQHF. The chain is built from TRBV28 and TRBJ1-5, with D possibly being TRBD1 (6 bases). The V gene's germline CDR1 is MDHEN and CDR2 SYDVKM. Deletions cut 8 bases from V and 5 bases from J, with 7 bases between. The length of the CDR3 is 11 residues.

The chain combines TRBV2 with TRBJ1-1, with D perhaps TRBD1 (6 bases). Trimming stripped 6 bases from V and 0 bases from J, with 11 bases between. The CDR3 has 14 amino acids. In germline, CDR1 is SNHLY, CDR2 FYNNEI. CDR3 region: CASRDSPMNTEAFF. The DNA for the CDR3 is TGTGCCAGCAGGGACAGCCCCATGAACACTGAAGCTTTCTTT.

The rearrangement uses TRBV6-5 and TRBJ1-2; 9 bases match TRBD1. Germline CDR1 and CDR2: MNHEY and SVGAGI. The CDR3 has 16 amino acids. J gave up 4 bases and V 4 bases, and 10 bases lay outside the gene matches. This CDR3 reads CASSLTFDRGAYGYTF. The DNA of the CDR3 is TGTGCCAGCAGTTTAACCTTCGACAGGGGGGCCTATGGCTACACCTTC.

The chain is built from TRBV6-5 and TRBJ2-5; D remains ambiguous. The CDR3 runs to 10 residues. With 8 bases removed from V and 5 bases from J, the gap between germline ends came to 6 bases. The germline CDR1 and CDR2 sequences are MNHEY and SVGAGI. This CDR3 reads CASSLETQYF. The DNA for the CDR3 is TGTGCCAGCTCACTCGAGACCCAGTACTTC.

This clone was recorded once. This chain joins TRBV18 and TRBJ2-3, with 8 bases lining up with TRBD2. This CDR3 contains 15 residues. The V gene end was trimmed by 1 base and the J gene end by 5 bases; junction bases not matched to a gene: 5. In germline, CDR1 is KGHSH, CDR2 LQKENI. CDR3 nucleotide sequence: TGTGCCAGCTCACCACAGCGGGAGATAGGAGATACGCAGTATTTT. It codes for CASSPQREIGDTQYF.

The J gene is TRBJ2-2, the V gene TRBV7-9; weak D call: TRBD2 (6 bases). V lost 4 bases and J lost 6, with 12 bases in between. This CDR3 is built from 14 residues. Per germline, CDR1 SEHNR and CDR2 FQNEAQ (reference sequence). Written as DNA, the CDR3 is TGTGCCAGCAGCTCCAAAGGGGAGGCCGGGGAGCTGTTTTTT. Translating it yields CASSSKGEAGELFF.

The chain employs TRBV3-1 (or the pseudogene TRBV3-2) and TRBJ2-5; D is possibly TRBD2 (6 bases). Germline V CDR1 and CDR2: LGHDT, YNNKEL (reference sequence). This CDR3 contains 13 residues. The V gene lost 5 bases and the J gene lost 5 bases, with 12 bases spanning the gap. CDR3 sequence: CASSATSPETQYF. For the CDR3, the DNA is TGTGCCAGCAGCGCGACTAGTCCGGAGACCCAGTACTTC.

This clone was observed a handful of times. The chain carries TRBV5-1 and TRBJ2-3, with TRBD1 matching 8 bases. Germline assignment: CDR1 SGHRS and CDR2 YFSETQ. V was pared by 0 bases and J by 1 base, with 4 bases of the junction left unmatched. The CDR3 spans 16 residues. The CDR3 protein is CASSLVGQGGTDTQYF. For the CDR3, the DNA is TGCGCCAGCAGCTTGGTAGGACAGGGCGGCACAGATACGCAGTATTTT.

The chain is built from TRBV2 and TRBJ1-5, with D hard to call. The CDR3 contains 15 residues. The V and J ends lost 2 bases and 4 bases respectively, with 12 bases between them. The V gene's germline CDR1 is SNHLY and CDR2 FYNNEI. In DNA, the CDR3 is TGTGCCAGCAGTGAATACGGCGGGTTGAATCAGCCCCAGCATTTT. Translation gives CASSEYGGLNQPQHF.